Listed here is a single T cell receptor beta chain. Each CDR3 protein is one row after TCRdb ran MiXCR on the 5' RACE reads. The data show 250,000 to 300,000 distinct CDR3 sequences, with around 8.3% seen just once and about 3% held by the top ten. Looked up from germline, CDR1 is MNHEY and CDR2 is SMNVEV (reference sequence). V was pared by 8 bases and J by 5 bases, with 7 bases of the junction left unmatched. CDR3 length: 14 residues. This record belongs to a study of identical twins. This same sample was also taken into another study, of yellow fever vaccine responses in identical twins.

This sequence was found in a woman aged 18-29 years in good health. The chain recombines TRBV27 with TRBJ1-4; 8 bases are shared with TRBD1. Sequencing was done on a sample of CD8+ T cells sorted from blood. In DNA, the CDR3 is TGTGCCAGCCGTACAGGGGGTGCAAATGAAAAACTGTTTTTT. Translated: CASRTGGANEKLFF.